This TCR beta chain was documented in a study of T cells in Graves' hyperthyroidism and ophthalmopathy. This clonotype showed up many times. TCR beta CDR3 sequences were amplified from RNA transcripts. With the HTBI primer set, the TCR CDR3 went through a first round of RT-PCR. TCRdb re-derived calls from the multiplex PCR reads in MiXCR, one entry per CDR3 protein. The table lists over 300,000 distinct CDR3 sequences, around 13% of them singletons. The germline gives CDR1 LNHNV, CDR2 YYDKDF (reference sequence). The CDR3 totals 19 residues. Germline trimming cut 1 base from V and 0 bases from J; bases unmatched to any gene: 9.

The sample comprised blood. The sequence was obtained from a woman between 40 and 50 years old with Graves' ophthalmopathy. The chain is built from TRBV15 and TRBJ2-1; 10 bases line up with TRBD2. CDR3 bases: TGTGCCACCAGCAGAGGAGAAACTAGCGGGGCAAGCTCCTACAATGAGCAGTTCTTC. Amino acid sequence: CATSRGETSGASSYNEQFF.